These T cell receptor beta chains were read from a single sample in a study of neurological immune-mediated disorders. TCRdb reprocessed the 5' RACE reads via MiXCR and lists one record per CDR3 protein. The profile shows around 28,000 distinct CDR3 sequences, approximately 6.6% of them singletons. Material: PBMCs. These receptors came from a woman aged 45-59 years in good health. Each CDR3 is given with its conserved first and last residue. A D gene is named only where the DNA matches it firmly. Clone size is given for some rows only: seen once, a few or many times, or a class if the clone is expanded.

NA TRBJ2-7 many TRBV20-1 CSAATVAYEQYF TGCAGTGCCGCGACAGTAGCCTACGAGCAGTACTTC
NA TRBJ1-2 many TRBV28 CASIKGGVVNGYTF TGTGCCAGCATCAAAGGGGGAGTGGTGAATGGCTACACCTTC
TRBD1 TRBJ1-2 many TRBV9 CASSVDGTANRGYTF TGTGCCAGCAGCGTAGATGGGACAGCCAATCGTGGCTACACCTTC
NA TRBJ1-1 many TRBV9 CASSVTPTENTEAFF TGTGCCAGCAGCGTGACCCCGACAGAGAACACTGAAGCTTTCTTT
NA TRBJ2-5 NA TRBV11-1 CASSLVAQETQYF TGTGCCAGCAGCTTAGTGGCCCAAGAGACCCAGTACTTC
TRBD1 TRBJ1-2 many TRBV10-3 CAISRGGQGELYGYTF TGTGCCATCAGTCGCGGGGGACAGGGGGAACTCTATGGCTACACCTTC
NA TRBJ2-5 many TRBV7-8 CASSAGAVGETQYF TGTGCCAGCAGCGCTGGGGCGGTGGGGGAGACCCAGTACTTC
NA TRBJ1-1 many TRBV6-5 CASSYGTEAFF TGTGCCAGCAGTTACGGCACTGAAGCTTTCTTT
NA TRBJ1-1 many TRBV12-3/TRBV12-4 CASIKQQNTEAFF TGTGCCAGCATAAAACAGCAGAACACTGAAGCTTTCTTT
NA TRBJ1-2 many TRBV14 CASSQVAGSGGYTF TGTGCCAGCAGCCAAGTGGCGGGTTCGGGCGGCTACACCTTC
TRBD1 TRBJ2-7 many TRBV2 CASSEWGQGPYEQYF TGTGCCAGCAGTGAATGGGGACAGGGCCCGTACGAGCAGTACTTC
NA TRBJ2-3 many TRBV6-1 CASHTDTQYF TGTGCCAGCCACACAGATACGCAGTATTTT
NA TRBJ2-7 many TRBV24-1 CATSQGYEQYF TGTGCCACCTCGCAGGGCTACGAGCAGTACTTC
TRBD1 TRBJ2-2 medium-sized TRBV29-1 CSVTTGAGSNTGELFF TGCAGCGTGACTACAGGGGCCGGATCCAACACCGGGGAGCTGTTTTTT
TRBD2 TRBJ2-6 NA TRBV4-1 CASSQGRGGSGANVLTF TGCGCCAGCAGCCAAGGGCGGGGGGGCTCTGGGGCCAACGTCCTGACTTTC
NA TRBJ2-5 many TRBV5-1 CANSHGKETQYF TGCGCCAACAGTCATGGGAAAGAGACCCAGTACTTC
TRBD1 TRBJ1-6 many TRBV27 CASRPGTGHSPLHF TGTGCCAGCAGGCCCGGGACAGGGCATTCACCCCTCCACTTT
TRBD2 TRBJ2-7 many TRBV7-9 CASRLTSGSGEQYF TGTGCCAGCAGATTGACTAGCGGGAGCGGGGAGCAGTACTTC
NA TRBJ2-7 many TRBV20-1 CSAGDLISEQYF TGCAGTGCTGGGGACTTGATCAGCGAGCAGTACTTC
NA TRBJ2-3 many TRBV20-1 CSALEGGRSDTQYF TGCAGTGCCCTGGAGGGGGGCCGATCAGATACGCAGTATTTT
NA TRBJ2-3 many TRBV9 CASSATRRAPTDTQYF TGTGCCAGCAGCGCTACCCGACGGGCCCCCACAGATACGCAGTATTTT
NA TRBJ1-4 few TRBV6-5 CASSYSRGNEKLFF TGTGCCAGCAGTTACTCCAGGGGAAATGAAAAACTGTTTTTT
TRBD1 TRBJ2-3 NA TRBV11-3 CASSFGVGGQDTQYF TGTGCCAGCAGCTTCGGAGTAGGGGGACAGGATACGCAGTATTTT
TRBD2 TRBJ2-1 many TRBV30 CAWSVLPGIQLAGKRNEQFF TGTGCCTGGAGTGTACTCCCGGGGATACAACTAGCGGGAAAAAGGAATGAGCAGTTCTTC
NA TRBJ2-7 many TRBV7-2 CASSFGPNSYEQYF TGTGCCAGCAGCTTCGGTCCTAACTCCTACGAGCAGTACTTC
TRBD1 TRBJ1-1 many TRBV20-1 CSARGRTGFDTEAFF TGCAGTGCCAGGGGGAGGACAGGGTTCGATACTGAAGCTTTCTTT
TRBD2 TRBJ2-5 many TRBV5-1 CASSFTSEGPQETQYF TGCGCCAGCAGCTTCACTAGCGAAGGCCCCCAAGAGACCCAGTACTTC
NA TRBJ2-3 many TRBV12-3/TRBV12-4 CASSLVADNRDTQYF TGTGCCAGCAGTTTGGTAGCGGATAACCGGGATACGCAGTATTTT
NA TRBJ2-7 many TRBV20-1 CSASQGGSSYEQYF TGCAGTGCCTCACAGGGTGGAAGCTCCTACGAGCAGTACTTC
NA TRBJ2-1 medium-sized TRBV7-2 CASSLGGGIGEQFF TGTGCCAGCAGCTTAGGAGGAGGGATTGGTGAGCAGTTCTTC
TRBD2 TRBJ2-5 many TRBV20-1 CSARSLAGRGDRGTQYF TGCAGTGCTAGATCCCTAGCGGGCCGGGGGGATCGTGGGACCCAGTACTTC
TRBD1 TRBJ1-1 many TRBV5-1 CASSSGQVDTEAFF TGCGCCAGCAGCTCGGGACAGGTGGACACTGAAGCTTTCTTT
NA TRBJ2-2 many TRBV27 CASRTTGELFF TGTGCCAGCAGGACCACCGGGGAGCTGTTTTTT
TRBD1 TRBJ1-1 many TRBV5-1 CASSFSDRINTEAFF TGCGCCAGCAGCTTCTCGGACAGGATTAACACTGAAGCTTTCTTT
TRBD2 TRBJ2-1 few TRBV10-3 CAISGGGRDNEQFF TGTGCCATCAGTGGGGGAGGGCGCGACAATGAGCAGTTCTTC
TRBD2 TRBJ2-1 many TRBV7-3 CASSGAGGTYNEQFF TGTGCCAGCTCGGGAGCGGGAGGTACCTACAATGAGCAGTTCTTC
NA TRBJ1-5 many TRBV20-1 CSAHTTGLGNQPQHF TGCAGTGCTCACACTACAGGGTTGGGCAATCAGCCCCAGCATTTT
NA TRBJ1-4 many TRBV29-1 CSVAGPSNEKLFF TGCAGCGTGGCGGGACCCAGTAATGAAAAACTGTTTTTT
NA TRBJ1-1 many TRBV28 CAIGGGTEAFF TGTGCAATAGGGGGGGGGACTGAAGCTTTCTTT
TRBD2 TRBJ2-2 many TRBV3-1 CASKRGGTNTGELFF TGTGCCAGTAAACGCGGGGGAACCAACACCGGGGAGCTGTTTTTT
NA TRBJ2-2 many TRBV6-5 CASSYSIGGHDGELFF TGTGCCAGCAGTTACTCGATTGGGGGGCATGACGGGGAGCTGTTTTTT
NA TRBJ2-7 NA TRBV20-1 CSTRDRPALGYEQYF TGCAGTACTAGAGATCGGCCGGCCTTGGGTTACGAGCAGTACTTC
NA TRBJ2-1 many TRBV5-1 CASSPDTGYYNEQFF TGCGCCAGCAGTCCCGATACCGGATACTACAATGAGCAGTTCTTC
NA TRBJ2-1 many TRBV6-1 CASTTSWAYNEQFF TGTGCCAGCACCACTAGTTGGGCTTACAATGAGCAGTTCTTC
NA TRBJ2-2 many TRBV5-1 CASSYRVDGELFF TGCGCCAGCAGCTACAGGGTTGACGGGGAGCTGTTTTTT
NA TRBJ2-7 many TRBV10-3 CAISQPTGDEQYF TGTGCCATCAGCCAACCGACAGGAGATGAGCAGTACTTC
NA TRBJ1-2 many TRBV29-1 CSVAVYGYTF TGCAGCGTTGCGGTCTATGGCTACACCTTC
TRBD1 TRBJ1-6 many TRBV7-2 CASSSRGTYNSPLHF TGTGCCAGCAGCTCCAGGGGGACCTATAATTCACCCCTCCACTTT
NA TRBJ2-7 many TRBV7-2 CASSLELSRVPPYEQYF TGTGCCAGCAGCTTAGAGTTATCTAGGGTTCCCCCCTACGAGCAGTACTTC
TRBD2 TRBJ2-1 NA TRBV27 CASRLGLADYNEQFF TGTGCCAGCAGGCTGGGACTAGCGGACTACAATGAGCAGTTCTTC
NA TRBJ1-5 many TRBV7-8 CASSPLGGVSNQPQHF TGTGCCAGCAGCCCCCTTGGGGGGGTTAGCAATCAGCCCCAGCATTTT
NA TRBJ2-5 medium-sized TRBV5-1 CASSLRKTQYF TGCGCCAGCAGCTTGAGGAAGACCCAGTACTTC